The text below deals with one T cell receptor (beta chain). Its antigen remains unknown. This record comes from a study of molecular identifiers for immune sequencing clone quantification. Study findings and constraints: A single cell's spiked Jurkat TCR RNA was reportedly detectable among one million naive cells.

CDR1 is DFQATT, CDR2 SNEGSKA, per germline (reference sequence). The CDR3 contains 17 residues. Trimming at V came to 2 bases and at J to 6 bases, leaving 14 bases not matched to a gene. Generation of bulk TCR libraries relied on previously described methods and listed TCR primers. TCRdb independently ran MiXCR on the PCR reads; one entry per CDR3 protein. The table lists over 70,000 distinct CDR3 sequences, about 23% of them singletons, with around 0.77% in the top ten. The sequenced material came from naive CD8+ T cells from blood, with Jurkat cell RNA spiked in. Indicated subset: FACS-sorted CD8+CD4-CCR7+CD45RA+ naive T cells. The clonotype was recovered from a human donor in good health. Some libraries in this study had Jurkat cell RNA spiked in. The V call is TRBV20-1, the J call TRBJ2-7; 12 bases fit TRBD1. CDR3 sequence: CSARSRDRGRLDSEQYF. The CDR3 nucleotides read TGCAGTGCTAGATCCAGGGACAGGGGGCGTTTAGATTCCGAGCAGTACTTC.